This T cell receptor (beta chain) was recorded in a study of blood T cell repertoires in COVID-19. Study summary: There were acute and convalescent COVID-19 samples, and they came from the United States, Italy and Spain.

Per the original data handling: Scientists estimated how many nucleated cells there were by amplifying reference gene primers. Profiling relied on immunoSEQ multiplex PCR, and the TCRdb table lists in-frame clones only, not all of them. The V and J calls and clone size are taken from that table; D and trimming were inferred from the DNA. The profile shows some 270,000 clones, roughly 80% of them singletons. Seattle researchers signed up patients amid active infection and tracked them longitudinally. This clone was recorded only once. The source is a person aged 65-85 years with COVID-19, enrolled during active disease. The sequencing sample was made of peripheral blood.

In DNA form, the CDR3 reads TGTGCCAGCAGTCTCGCGCCCTACAATGAGCAGTTCTTC. It specifies CASSLAPYNEQFF. The V and J genes are TRBV12-3 or TRBV12-4 and TRBJ2-1; D unresolved. The V gene lost 5 bases and the J gene lost 2 bases, with 7 bases spanning the gap. CDR3 length: 13 amino acids.